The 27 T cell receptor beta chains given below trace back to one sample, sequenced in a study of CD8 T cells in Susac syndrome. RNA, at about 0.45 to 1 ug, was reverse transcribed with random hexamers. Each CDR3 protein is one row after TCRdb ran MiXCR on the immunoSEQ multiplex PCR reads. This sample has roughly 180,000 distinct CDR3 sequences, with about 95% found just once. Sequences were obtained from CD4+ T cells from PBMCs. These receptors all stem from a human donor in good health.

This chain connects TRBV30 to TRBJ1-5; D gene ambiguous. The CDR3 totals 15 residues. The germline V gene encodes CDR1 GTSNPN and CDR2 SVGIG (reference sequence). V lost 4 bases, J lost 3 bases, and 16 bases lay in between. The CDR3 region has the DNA TGTGCCTGGACGCCCCGGCAGGCGATCAATCAGCCCCAGCATTTT. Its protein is CAWTPRQAINQPQHF.

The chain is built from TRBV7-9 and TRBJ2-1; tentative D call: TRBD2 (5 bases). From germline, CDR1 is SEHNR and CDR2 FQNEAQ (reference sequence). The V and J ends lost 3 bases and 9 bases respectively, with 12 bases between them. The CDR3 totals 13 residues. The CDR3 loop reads CASSFERESEQFF. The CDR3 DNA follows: TGTGCCAGCAGCTTCGAGAGGGAGAGTGAGCAGTTCTTC.

CDR3 residues: CASSFLDKNTEAFF. The CDR3 nucleotides read TGTGCCAGCAGCTTCCTGGACAAGAACACTGAAGCTTTCTTT. V is TRBV7-8 and J is TRBJ1-1, with a tentative D call TRBD1 (5 bases). The CDR3 contains 14 residues. Trimming pared 3 bases from V and 1 base from J, leaving 9 bases between. Germline CDR1 SGHVS, CDR2 FQNEAQ.

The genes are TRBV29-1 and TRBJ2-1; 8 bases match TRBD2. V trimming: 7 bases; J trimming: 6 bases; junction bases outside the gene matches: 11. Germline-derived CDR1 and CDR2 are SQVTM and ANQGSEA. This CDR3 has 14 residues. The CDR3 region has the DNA TGCAGCGCCGTCACTAGCGGACTCTTCAATGAGCAGTTCTTC. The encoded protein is CSAVTSGLFNEQFF.

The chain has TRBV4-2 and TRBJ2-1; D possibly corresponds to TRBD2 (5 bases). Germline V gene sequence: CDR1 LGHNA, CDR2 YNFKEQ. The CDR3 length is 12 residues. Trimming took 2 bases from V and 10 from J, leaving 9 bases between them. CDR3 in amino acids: CASSQLAGEQFF. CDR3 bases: TGTGCCAGCAGCCAACTAGCTGGCGAGCAGTTCTTC.

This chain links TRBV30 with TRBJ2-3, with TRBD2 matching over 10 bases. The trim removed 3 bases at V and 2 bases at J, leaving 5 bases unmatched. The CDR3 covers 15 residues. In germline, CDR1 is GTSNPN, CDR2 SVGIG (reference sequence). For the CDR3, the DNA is TGTGCCTGGAGGGCTCTAGCGGGGGCCACAGATACGCAGTATTTT. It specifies CAWRALAGATDTQYF.

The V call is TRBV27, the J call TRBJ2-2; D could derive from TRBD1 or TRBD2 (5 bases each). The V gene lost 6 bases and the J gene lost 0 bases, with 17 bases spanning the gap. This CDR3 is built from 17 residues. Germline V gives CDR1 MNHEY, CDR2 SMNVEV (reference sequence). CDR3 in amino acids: CASSRERLPANTGELFF. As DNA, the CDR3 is TGTGCCAGCAGCAGGGAGCGGCTACCTGCGAACACCGGGGAGCTGTTTTTT.

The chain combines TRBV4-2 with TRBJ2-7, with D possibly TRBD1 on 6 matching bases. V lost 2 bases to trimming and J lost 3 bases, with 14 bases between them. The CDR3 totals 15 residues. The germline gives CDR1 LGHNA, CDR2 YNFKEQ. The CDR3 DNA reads TGTGCCAGCAGCCAAAACCCAGACAGGAACTACGAGCAGTACTTC. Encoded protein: CASSQNPDRNYEQYF.

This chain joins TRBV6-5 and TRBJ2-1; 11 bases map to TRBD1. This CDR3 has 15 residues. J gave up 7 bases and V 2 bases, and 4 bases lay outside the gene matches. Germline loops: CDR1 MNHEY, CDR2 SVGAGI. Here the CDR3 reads CASSYRGTGGNEQFF. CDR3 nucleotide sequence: TGTGCCAGCAGTTACCGAGGGACAGGGGGTAATGAGCAGTTCTTC.

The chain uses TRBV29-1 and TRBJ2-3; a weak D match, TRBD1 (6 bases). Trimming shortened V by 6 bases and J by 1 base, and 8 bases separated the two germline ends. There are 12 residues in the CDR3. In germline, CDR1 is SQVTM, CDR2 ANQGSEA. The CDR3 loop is CSVDSRTDTQYF. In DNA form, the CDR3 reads TGCAGCGTGGACAGCCGCACAGATACGCAGTATTTT.

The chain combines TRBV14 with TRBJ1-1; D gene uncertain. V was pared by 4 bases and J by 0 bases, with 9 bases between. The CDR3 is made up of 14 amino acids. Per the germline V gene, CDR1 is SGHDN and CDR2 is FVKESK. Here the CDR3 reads CASSRMGMNTEAFF. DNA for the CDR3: TGTGCCAGCAGCCGAATGGGTATGAACACTGAAGCTTTCTTT.

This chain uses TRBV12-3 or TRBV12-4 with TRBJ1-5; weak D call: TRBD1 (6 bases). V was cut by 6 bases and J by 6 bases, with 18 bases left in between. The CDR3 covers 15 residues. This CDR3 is CASRPTGSMGQPQHF. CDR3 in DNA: TGTGCCAGCAGACCTACAGGGTCGATGGGTCAGCCCCAGCATTTT.

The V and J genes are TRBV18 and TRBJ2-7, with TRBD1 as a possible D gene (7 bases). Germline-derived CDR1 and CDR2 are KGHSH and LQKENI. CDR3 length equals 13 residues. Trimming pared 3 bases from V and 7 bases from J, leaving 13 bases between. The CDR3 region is CASSPDRTTEQYF. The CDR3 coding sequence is TGTGCCAGCTCACCGGACAGGACTACGGAGCAGTACTTC.

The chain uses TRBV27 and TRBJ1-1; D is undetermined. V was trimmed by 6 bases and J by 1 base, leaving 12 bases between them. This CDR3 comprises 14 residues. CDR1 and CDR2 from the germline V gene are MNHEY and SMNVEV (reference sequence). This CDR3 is CASSSPGWNTEAFF. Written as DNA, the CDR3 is TGTGCCAGCAGCTCCCCGGGATGGAACACTGAAGCTTTCTTT.

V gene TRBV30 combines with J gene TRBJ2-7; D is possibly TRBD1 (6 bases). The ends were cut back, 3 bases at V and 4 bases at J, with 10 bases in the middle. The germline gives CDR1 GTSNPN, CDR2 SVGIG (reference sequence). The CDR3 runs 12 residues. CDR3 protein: CAWRADRYEQYF. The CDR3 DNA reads TGTGCCTGGAGAGCGGACAGATACGAGCAGTACTTC.

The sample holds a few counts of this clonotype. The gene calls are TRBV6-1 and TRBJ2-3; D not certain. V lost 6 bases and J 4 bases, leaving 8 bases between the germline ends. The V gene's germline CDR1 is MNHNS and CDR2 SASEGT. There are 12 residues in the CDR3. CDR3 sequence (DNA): TGTGCCAGCAGCCCGACCCCAGATACGCAGTATTTT. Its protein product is CASSPTPDTQYF.

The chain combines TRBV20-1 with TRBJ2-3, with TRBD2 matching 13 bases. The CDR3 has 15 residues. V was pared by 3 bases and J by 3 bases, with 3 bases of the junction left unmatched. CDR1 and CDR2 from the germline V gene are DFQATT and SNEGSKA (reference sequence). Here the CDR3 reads CSASWTSGSTDTQYF. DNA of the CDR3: TGCAGTGCTAGCTGGACTAGCGGGAGTACAGATACGCAGTATTTT.

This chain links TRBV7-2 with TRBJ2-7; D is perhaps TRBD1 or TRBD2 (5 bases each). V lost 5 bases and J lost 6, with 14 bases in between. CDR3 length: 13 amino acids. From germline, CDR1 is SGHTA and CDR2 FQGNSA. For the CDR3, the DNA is TGTGCCAGCAGCCGGGACGGATATCTCGAGCAGTACTTC. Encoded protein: CASSRDGYLEQYF.

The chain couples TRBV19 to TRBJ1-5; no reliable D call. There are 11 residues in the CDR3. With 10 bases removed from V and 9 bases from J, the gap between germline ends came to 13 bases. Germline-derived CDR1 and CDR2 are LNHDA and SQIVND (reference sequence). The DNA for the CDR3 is TGTGCCACCTCCGGGGTGGGGCCCCAGCATTTT. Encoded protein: CATSGVGPQHF.

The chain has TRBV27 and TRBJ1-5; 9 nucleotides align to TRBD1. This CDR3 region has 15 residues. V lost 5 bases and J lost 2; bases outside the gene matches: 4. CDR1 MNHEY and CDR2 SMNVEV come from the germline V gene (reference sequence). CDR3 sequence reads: CASSDRDRGNQPQHF. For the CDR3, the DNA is TGTGCCAGCAGTGATCGGGACAGGGGCAATCAGCCCCAGCATTTT.

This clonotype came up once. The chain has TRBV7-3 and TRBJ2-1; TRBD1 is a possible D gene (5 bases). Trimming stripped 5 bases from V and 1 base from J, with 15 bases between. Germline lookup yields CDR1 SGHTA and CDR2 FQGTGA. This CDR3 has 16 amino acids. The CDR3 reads CASSGQGIGSYNEQFF. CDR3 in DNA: TGTGCCAGCAGCGGTCAGGGTATAGGGTCCTACAATGAGCAGTTCTTC.

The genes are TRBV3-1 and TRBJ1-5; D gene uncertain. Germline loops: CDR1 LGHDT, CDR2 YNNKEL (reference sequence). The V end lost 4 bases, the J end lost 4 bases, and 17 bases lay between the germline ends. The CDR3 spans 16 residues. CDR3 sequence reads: CASSPYGLGSNQPQHF. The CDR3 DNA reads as TGTGCCAGCAGCCCCTACGGACTTGGGAGTAATCAGCCCCAGCATTTT.

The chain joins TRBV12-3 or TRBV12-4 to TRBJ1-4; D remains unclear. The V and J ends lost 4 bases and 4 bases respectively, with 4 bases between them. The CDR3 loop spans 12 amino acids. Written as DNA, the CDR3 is TGTGCCAGCAGTTGGAGTAATGAAAAACTGTTTTTT. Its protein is CASSWSNEKLFF.

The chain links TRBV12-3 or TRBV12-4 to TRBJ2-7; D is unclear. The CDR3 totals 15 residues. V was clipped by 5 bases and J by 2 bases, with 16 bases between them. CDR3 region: CASSQLRDRAYEQYF. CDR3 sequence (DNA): TGTGCCAGCAGTCAACTTCGTGACCGAGCCTACGAGCAGTACTTC.

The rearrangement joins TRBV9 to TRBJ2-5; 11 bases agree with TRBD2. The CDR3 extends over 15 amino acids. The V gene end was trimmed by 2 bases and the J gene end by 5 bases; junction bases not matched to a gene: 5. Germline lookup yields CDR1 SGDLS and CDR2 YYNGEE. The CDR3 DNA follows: TGTGCCAGCAGCGTTTTAGCGGGAGGGTGGGAGACCCAGTACTTC. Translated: CASSVLAGGWETQYF. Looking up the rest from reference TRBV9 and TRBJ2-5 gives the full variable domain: DSGVTQTPKHLITATGQRVTLRCSPRSGDLSVYWYQQSLDQGLQFLIQYYNGEERAKGNILERFSAQQFPDLHSELNLSSLELGDSALYFCASSVLAGGWETQYFGPGTRLLVL.

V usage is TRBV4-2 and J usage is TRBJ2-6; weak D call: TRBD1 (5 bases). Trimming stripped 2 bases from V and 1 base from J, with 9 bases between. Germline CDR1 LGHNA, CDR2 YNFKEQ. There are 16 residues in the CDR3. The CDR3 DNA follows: TGTGCCAGCAGCCAATACCAGGGTTCTGGGGCCAACGTCCTGACTTTC. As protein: CASSQYQGSGANVLTF.

CDR3 nucleotides: TGTGCCAGCAGCCCGCGGAGGGCCTCCACAGATACGCAGTATTTT. As protein: CASSPRRASTDTQYF. V usage is TRBV9 and J usage is TRBJ2-3; a weak D match, TRBD2 (6 bases). The V gene lost 4 bases and the J gene lost 2 bases, with 14 bases spanning the gap. This CDR3 is 15 amino acids long. Germline assignment: CDR1 SGDLS and CDR2 YYNGEE.